One sample yielded the 8 T cell receptor beta chains listed below, sequenced in a study of beta chain features in type 1 diabetes. Expressed TCRB transcripts were sequenced because the entire RNA isolate underwent reverse transcription. TCRdb's copy holds only in-frame clones and misses some; the assay was immunoSEQ multiplex PCR. The table has around 500,000 clones, about 10% seen once; the top ten hold 0.045% to 0.06%. Material for sequencing was naive CD4+ T cells from blood. Every receptor here comes from a young woman in good health.

Only a few counts were recorded for this clone. The V and J genes are TRBV6-1 and TRBJ2-3, with 10 bases lining up with TRBD1. The CDR3 runs 15 residues. The ends lost 4 bases at V and 5 bases at J; junction bases unmatched: 6. The germline V gene has CDR1 MNHNS and CDR2 SASEGT. Here the CDR3 DNA reads TGTGCCAGCAGTGTTGCGGGACAGGGGATAGATACGCAGTATTTT. Its translation: CASSVAGQGIDTQYF.

This chain joins TRBV6-5 and TRBJ2-7; a possible D gene is TRBD2 (5 bases). The CDR3 has 14 amino acids. Germline V CDR1 and CDR2: MNHEY, SVGAGI. Trimming shortened V by 4 bases and J by 2 bases, and 12 bases separated the two germline ends. CDR3 DNA sequence: TGTGCCAGCAGTTCAAAACGGGGAGCCTACGAGCAGTACTTC. Translation: CASSSKRGAYEQYF.

The V call is TRBV7-9, the J call TRBJ2-7; D remains ambiguous. V lost 5 bases, J lost 6 bases, and 8 bases lay in between. The length of the CDR3 is 11 residues. The V gene's germline CDR1 is SEHNR and CDR2 FQNEAQ (reference sequence). The CDR3 bases are TGTGCCAGCAGCCCTGTGGGCGAGCAGTACTTC. It is translated as CASSPVGEQYF.

The chain carries TRBV2 and TRBJ1-1, with a weak D call TRBD1 (5 bases). From germline, CDR1 is SNHLY and CDR2 FYNNEI. Trimming pared 4 bases from V and 6 bases from J, leaving 12 bases between. The CDR3 has 13 amino acids. The CDR3 nucleotides read TGTGCCAGCAGTGTAGACAGTATCTCTGAAGCTTTCTTT. It is translated as CASSVDSISEAFF.

The chain recombines TRBV4-1 with TRBJ1-1; TRBD1 agrees at 10 bases. The CDR3 loop spans 16 amino acids. From germline, CDR1 is MGHRA and CDR2 YSYEKL. The V and J ends lost 3 bases and 7 bases, in that order; junction bases with no gene match: 11. This CDR3 reads CASSHGTGAFKGEAFF. The CDR3 DNA reads TGCGCCAGCAGCCACGGGACAGGGGCGTTCAAGGGTGAAGCTTTCTTT.

This chain uses TRBV30 with TRBJ2-1; 7 nucleotides line up with TRBD1. CDR3 length equals 14 residues. With V trimmed by 2 bases and J by 7 bases, 8 bases remained unmatched. Germline V gene sequence: CDR1 GTSNPN, CDR2 SVGIG (reference sequence). The CDR3 DNA sequence: TGTGCCTGGAGTCAAGGGACAGACCAAAATGAGCAGTTCTTC. This encodes CAWSQGTDQNEQFF.

CDR3 bases: TGTGCCAGCAGCTTAGACGGGGGACCCAATACGCAGTATTTT. It specifies CASSLDGGPNTQYF. The rearrangement uses TRBV7-2 and TRBJ2-3, with D maybe TRBD2 (6 bases). The CDR3 length is 14 residues. The V end was cut by 1 base, the J end by 7 bases, with 12 bases between. Germline V gene data show CDR1 as SGHTA and CDR2 as FQGNSA.

V is TRBV29-1 and J is TRBJ1-1; D might be TRBD1 (5 bases). The CDR3 runs 13 residues. Germline V gene lookup returns CDR1 SQVTM and CDR2 ANQGSEA. Trimming took 4 bases from V and 0 from J, leaving 9 bases between them. DNA for the CDR3: TGCAGCGTTGTACGACAGCTGAACACTGAAGCTTTCTTT. Residues: CSVVRQLNTEAFF.